This T cell receptor (beta chain) was retrieved from a study of identical twins. Notes on the study in general: The conclusions drew on cross-sectional statistical analysis instead of tracking the same donors. Twins shared out-of-frame alpha sequences with excess low generation probability.

Germline V gene lookup returns CDR1 SGHRS and CDR2 YFSETQ. The length of the CDR3 is 13 residues. Unique molecular identifiers were in the cDNA, with template-switch universal primer binding. Each CDR3 protein is one row after TCRdb ran MiXCR on the 5' RACE reads. The sample has 570,000 or so distinct CDR3 sequences; 9.6% are singletons. For this clonotype: Its antigen is as yet unknown. The junction departs from germline at one end; a sequencing error may be responsible.

In addition, the sample was reused for a study of yellow fever vaccine responses in identical twins.

This chain uses TRBV5-1 with TRBJ2-2, with D perhaps TRBD1 (6 bases). Sequenced sample: PBMCs. The origin of this receptor is a woman aged 18-29 years in good health. CDR3 sequence: CASSSNSAGELFF. CDR3 nucleotides: TGCGCCAGCAGCTCAAACAGCGCAGGGGAGCTTTTTTTT.